This T cell receptor beta chain was sequenced for a study of human T cells and chemical hapten exposure. Study-level points and caveats: TCRs at a frequency above 1 in 1000 stayed unchanged with DPC sensitization.

Individual cDNA molecules in this library carried unique molecular identifiers. TCRdb independently ran MiXCR on the RACE reads; one entry per CDR3 protein. The table includes 120,000 or so distinct CDR3 sequences, about 11% detected once. V lost 5 bases and J 2 bases, leaving 13 bases between the germline ends. The CDR3 contains 14 residues. CDR1 is GTSNPN and CDR2 is SVGIG in the germline V gene (reference sequence). Of note for this clonotype: The target antigen is unknown.

Time point here: patch test 3, about 24 weeks after DPC sensitization. Indicated treatment: therapeutic diphenylcyclopropenone sensitization with weekly scalp DPC. The sample consisted of whole blood, taken in connection with sensitization to the hapten diphenylcyclopropenone (DPC). The clonotype was recovered from a woman between 45 and 60 years old with alopecia areata. Some clones in this sample may be carry-over from other donors' samples. The chain has TRBV30 and TRBJ2-1, with D perhaps matching TRBD2 (6 bases). The CDR3 DNA sequence: TGTGCCTGGGGGACCTCTAGCGCCTACAATGAGCAGTTCTTC. It translates to CAWGTSSAYNEQFF.